This is a list of T cell receptor beta chains from one sample in a study of cytomegalovirus exposure and HLA in healthy donors. Assay used: immunoSEQ multiplex PCR; TCRdb lists only in-frame clones, some missing. The sample contains approximately 160,000 clones, approximately 78% of which appear only once. The sequencing input was PBMCs. The receptors were sampled from a girl between 2 and 10 years old in good health and CMV-seropositive. CDR3s include the opening cysteine and the closing phenylalanine or tryptophan. A D gene is named only where the DNA matches it firmly. Size tells how often a clone was seen (once, few, many) or the class of an expanded clone, and some rows leave it out.

J | V | size | D | CDR3 | DNA
TRBJ2-5 | TRBV28 | few | NA | CASSFRETQYF | TGTGCCAGCAGTTTTCGAGAGACCCAGTACTTC
TRBJ2-3 | TRBV7-3 | NA | NA | CASSLIPGSGTDTQYF | TGTGCCAGCAGCTTAATACCCGGGAGTGGGACAGATACGCAGTATTTT
TRBJ2-7 | TRBV10-3 | NA | NA | CAIGAGSHYEQYF | TGTGCCATCGGGGCAGGAAGCCACTACGAGCAGTACTTC
TRBJ1-2 | TRBV29-1 | NA | TRBD1 | CSVRTGANYGYTF | TGCAGCGTCCGGACAGGCGCTAACTATGGCTACACCTTC
TRBJ2-3 | TRBV6-4 | NA | TRBD2 | CASSDASGSGTDTQYF | TGTGCCAGCAGTGACGCTAGCGGGAGCGGGACAGATACGCAGTATTTT
TRBJ2-2 | TRBV6-1 | NA | NA | CASGGDTGELFF | TGTGCCAGCGGAGGGGACACCGGGGAGCTGTTTTTT
TRBJ1-5 | TRBV30 | NA | TRBD1 | CAWSVGQGALGNQPQHF | TGTGCCTGGAGTGTCGGACAGGGGGCGTTGGGCAATCAGCCCCAGCATTTT
TRBJ1-1 | TRBV9 | once | TRBD1 | CASSPGTGAYMNTEAFF | TGTGCCAGCAGCCCCGGGACAGGGGCCTACATGAACACTGAAGCTTTCTTT
TRBJ2-1 | TRBV10-3 | once | TRBD2 | CAISAPTSGRAYNEQFF | TGTGCCATCAGTGCCCCGACTAGCGGGAGAGCTTACAATGAGCAGTTCTTC
TRBJ2-7 | TRBV4-1 | NA | TRBD1 | CASSSYRDRGEHEQYF | TGCGCCAGCAGCTCTTACCGGGACAGGGGGGAGCACGAGCAGTACTTC
TRBJ2-7 | TRBV5-1 | NA | TRBD1 | CASTVGTGPYEQYF | TGCGCCAGCACCGTGGGGACAGGGCCCTACGAGCAGTACTTC
TRBJ2-5 | TRBV30 | few | TRBD1 | CAWGQGWETQYF | TGTGCCTGGGGACAGGGGTGGGAGACCCAGTACTTC
TRBJ1-1 | TRBV4-1 | NA | NA | CASSQDLARVDTEAFF | TGCGCCAGCAGCCAAGATCTCGCCAGGGTGGACACTGAAGCTTTCTTT
TRBJ2-7 | TRBV4-1 | NA | TRBD2 | CASGEGSTYEQYF | TGCGCCAGCGGGGAGGGGTCCACCTACGAGCAGTACTTC
TRBJ2-5 | TRBV5-1 | NA | NA | CASSLGLTQYF | TGCGCCAGCAGCTTGGGTCTTACCCAGTACTTC
TRBJ2-5 | TRBV6-1 | NA | TRBD1 | CASRDRGRETQYF | TGTGCCAGCAGGGACAGGGGGCGAGAGACCCAGTACTTC
TRBJ1-4 | TRBV18 | NA | TRBD1 | CASSARQGDEKLFF | TGTGCCAGCTCAGCGAGACAGGGGGACGAAAAACTGTTTTTT
TRBJ1-4 | TRBV7-9 | NA | TRBD1 | CASSPGQGEEKLFF | TGTGCCAGCAGCCCGGGACAGGGGGAAGAAAAACTGTTTTTT
TRBJ1-5 | TRBV30 | NA | NA | CAWSVGGATQPQHF | TGTGCCTGGAGTGTGGGGGGGGCAACTCAGCCCCAGCATTTT
TRBJ2-3 | TRBV5-4 | NA | NA | CASSLDRAGTQYF | TGTGCCAGCAGCTTGGACAGGGCTGGCACGCAGTATTTT
TRBJ2-1 | TRBV30 | NA | NA | CAWSVGSGIYNEQFF | TGTGCCTGGAGTGTAGGCTCCGGGATTTACAATGAGCAGTTCTTC
TRBJ1-1 | TRBV27 | NA | TRBD1 | CASSLFPRDRTRNTEAFF | TGTGCCAGCAGTTTATTTCCCCGGGACAGGACGCGGAACACTGAAGCTTTCTTT
TRBJ1-3 | TRBV5-1 | NA | TRBD1 | CASSFGQGIGGNTIYF | TGCGCCAGCAGCTTCGGACAGGGAATTGGAGGAAACACCATATATTTT
TRBJ1-5 | TRBV7-2 | NA | NA | CASSLVSGGNQPQHF | TGTGCCAGCAGCTTAGTTTCAGGAGGGAATCAGCCCCAGCATTTT
TRBJ2-7 | TRBV10-3 | NA | TRBD2 | CAISESELAGGHSYEQYF | TGTGCCATCAGTGAGTCGGAACTAGCGGGAGGCCACTCCTACGAGCAGTACTTC
TRBJ2-7 | TRBV30 | NA | NA | CAWSFQTGFYEQYF | TGTGCCTGGAGTTTCCAGACTGGTTTTTACGAGCAGTACTTC
TRBJ2-3 | TRBV28 | NA | TRBD1 | CASSPGTGAFGTDTQYF | TGTGCCAGCAGCCCCGGGACAGGGGCCTTCGGCACAGATACGCAGTATTTT
TRBJ2-3 | TRBV6-1 | NA | NA | CASNHAVTDTQYF | TGTGCCAGCAACCACGCGGTAACAGATACGCAGTATTTT
TRBJ2-5 | TRBV5-1 | NA | TRBD1 | CASGQGWYQETQYF | TGCGCCAGCGGACAGGGGTGGTACCAAGAGACCCAGTACTTC
TRBJ1-5 | TRBV5-1 | NA | TRBD1 | CASSLLGQGNQPQHF | TGCGCCAGCAGCTTGTTGGGACAGGGCAATCAGCCCCAGCATTTT
TRBJ1-4 | TRBV29-1 | NA | TRBD1 | CSVVWVSEGAPNEKLFF | TGCAGCGTTGTATGGGTGTCGGAGGGGGCCCCTAATGAAAAACTGTTTTTT
TRBJ1-1 | TRBV7-9 | NA | NA | CASSSGMNTEAFF | TGTGCCAGCAGCTCAGGCATGAACACTGAAGCTTTCTTT
TRBJ2-5 | TRBV7-9 | NA | NA | CASSLAFLPGPEETQYF | TGTGCCAGCAGCTTAGCGTTTCTTCCAGGGCCCGAAGAGACCCAGTACTTC
TRBJ1-4 | TRBV30 | once | NA | CAWSTGRTNEKLFF | TGTGCCTGGAGTACCGGGAGAACTAATGAAAAACTGTTTTTT
TRBJ1-3 | TRBV10-3 | once | NA | CAISERTMLDTIYF | TGTGCCATCAGTGAGAGGACAATGCTTGACACCATATATTTT
TRBJ1-1 | TRBV6-5 | NA | NA | CASSYSAAGLVFEAFF | TGTGCCAGCAGTTACTCTGCGGCGGGCTTGGTATTTGAAGCTTTCTTT
TRBJ1-1 | TRBV27 | NA | NA | CASSFLMNTEAFF | TGTGCCAGCAGTTTTTTAATGAACACTGAAGCTTTCTTT
TRBJ1-3 | TRBV28 | NA | TRBD1 | CASRDRGLGGNTIYF | TGTGCCAGCCGGGACAGGGGATTGGGAGGAAACACCATATATTTT
TRBJ1-5 | TRBV19 | few | TRBD1 | CASRDRGLLHQPQHF | TGTGCCAGTAGGGACAGGGGGCTTTTACATCAGCCCCAGCATTTT
TRBJ2-4 | TRBV30 | NA | NA | CAWSAVLKGDIQYF | TGTGCCTGGAGTGCCGTTCTTAAGGGGGACATTCAGTACTTC
TRBJ1-2 | TRBV6-5 | NA | TRBD1 | CASRTGDGYTF | TGTGCCAGCAGAACAGGGGATGGCTACACCTTC
TRBJ1-1 | TRBV6-1 | NA | NA | CASSDRGGVNTEAFF | TGTGCCAGCAGTGATCGAGGCGGCGTGAACACTGAAGCTTTCTTT
TRBJ1-1 | TRBV28 | once | TRBD1 | CASSGQGPTEAFF | TGTGCCAGCAGCGGACAGGGCCCGACTGAAGCTTTCTTT
TRBJ2-5 | TRBV27 | once | TRBD1 | CASSDRGVTLGLETQYF | TGTGCCAGCAGTGACAGGGGGGTTACCTTGGGTCTAGAGACCCAGTACTTC
TRBJ2-1 | TRBV7-9 | NA | NA | CASSWRGLPYNEQFF | TGTGCCAGCAGCTGGCGGGGACTTCCTTACAATGAGCAGTTCTTC
TRBJ2-1 | TRBV6-1 | many | TRBD2 | CASSELAGGYNEQFF | TGTGCCAGCAGTGAACTAGCGGGAGGCTACAATGAGCAGTTCTTC
TRBJ2-7 | TRBV6-1 | few | TRBD2 | CASSWGVAGEWEQYF | TGTGCCAGCAGTTGGGGTGTAGCGGGAGAATGGGAGCAGTACTTC
TRBJ1-3 | TRBV30 | few | TRBD1 | CAWSRGQGVNTIYF | TGTGCCTGGTCGAGGGGACAGGGGGTAAACACCATATATTTT
TRBJ1-1 | TRBV5-6 | NA | NA | CASSLGREEAFF | TGTGCCAGCAGCTTGGGGAGGGAAGAAGCTTTCTTT
TRBJ1-4 | TRBV6-5 | NA | TRBD1 | CASSSTGSRTGKLFF | TGTGCCAGCAGTTCGACAGGGAGCCGGACTGGAAAACTGTTTTTT
TRBJ2-2 | TRBV5-1 | few | TRBD2 | CASSPSGRANTGELFF | TGCGCCAGCAGCCCTAGCGGGAGGGCGAACACCGGGGAGCTGTTTTTT
TRBJ2-7 | TRBV5-1 | NA | NA | CASSLEGVAYEQYF | TGCGCCAGCAGCTTGGAGGGGGTGGCCTACGAGCAGTACTTC
TRBJ2-1 | TRBV28 | NA | TRBD2 | CASSLSPGLAGGPVDEQFF | TGTGCCAGCAGTTTATCCCCGGGACTAGCGGGAGGGCCCGTAGATGAGCAGTTCTTC
TRBJ1-1 | TRBV12-5 | NA | NA | CASGFETENTEAFF | TGTGCTAGTGGTTTTGAGACAGAAAACACTGAAGCTTTCTTT
TRBJ2-1 | TRBV10-2 | once | NA | CASSESTRKNNEQFF | TGCGCCAGCAGTGAGTCGACGCGGAAAAACAATGAGCAGTTCTTC